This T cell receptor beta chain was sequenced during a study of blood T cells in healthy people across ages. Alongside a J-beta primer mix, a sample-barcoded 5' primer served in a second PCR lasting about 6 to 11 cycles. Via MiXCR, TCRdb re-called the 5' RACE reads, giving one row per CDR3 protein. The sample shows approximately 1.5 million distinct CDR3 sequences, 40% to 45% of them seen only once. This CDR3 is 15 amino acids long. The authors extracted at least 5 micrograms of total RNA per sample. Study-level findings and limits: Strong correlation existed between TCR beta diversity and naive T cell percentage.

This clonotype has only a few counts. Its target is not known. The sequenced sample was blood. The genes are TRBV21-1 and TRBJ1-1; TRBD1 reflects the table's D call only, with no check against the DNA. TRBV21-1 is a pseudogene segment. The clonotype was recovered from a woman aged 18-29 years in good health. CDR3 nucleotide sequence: TGTGCCAGCAGCAAAGCCCCGGGGAAGAACACTGAAGCTTTCTTT. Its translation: CASSKAPGKNTEAFF.